The 32 T cell receptor beta chains below all came from one sample that was sequenced in a study of blood T cell repertoires in COVID-19. Data came from immunoSEQ multiplex PCR; TCRdb stores just in-frame clones and leaves some out. The sample holds some 350,000 clones, roughly nine tenths seen once. Sequenced: peripheral blood. The receptors derive from a woman aged 30 to 39 with COVID-19, enrolled during active disease.

The chain combines TRBV6-2 or TRBV6-3 with TRBJ1-5; D ambiguous. Trimming took off 2 bases at V and 9 bases at J, with 11 bases between the two ends. Germline values: CDR1 MNHEY, CDR2 SVGEGT. The CDR3 is made up of 13 amino acids. The CDR3 is CASSYLGSTPQHF. CDR3 nucleotide sequence: TGTGCCAGCAGTTACCTTGGGAGTACGCCCCAGCATTTT.

This chain uses TRBV5-1 with TRBJ2-1, with 8 bases matching TRBD2. Germline assignment: CDR1 SGHRS and CDR2 YFSETQ. This CDR3 has 16 residues. After removal of 0 bases from V and 5 bases from J, the junction contained 7 bases not matched to a gene. CDR3 nucleotides: TGCGCCAGCAGCTTGGATGTAGCGGGAAGCCACAATGAGCAGTTCTTC. This sequence encodes CASSLDVAGSHNEQFF.

The rearrangement joins TRBV28 to TRBJ2-3, with D unclear. Trimming shortened V by 5 bases and J by 5 bases, and 11 bases separated the two germline ends. The CDR3 consists of 13 residues. Germline V lookup: CDR1 MDHEN, CDR2 SYDVKM. The CDR3 loop reads CASSPPSGDTQYF. DNA of the CDR3: TGTGCCAGCAGTCCCCCCTCGGGAGATACGCAGTATTTT.

This clone was seen a single time. This chain links TRBV6-2 or TRBV6-3 with TRBJ1-2; D remains ambiguous. Germline V lookup: CDR1 MNHEY, CDR2 SVGEGT. CDR3 length: 13 amino acids. Trimming removed 4 bases at V and 4 bases at J, with 10 bases between. In DNA form, the CDR3 reads TGTGCCAGCAGTTCGAGGTCCTTCTATGGCTACACCTTC. Amino acids: CASSSRSFYGYTF.

The chain is built from TRBV13 and TRBJ2-1; TRBD2 aligns across 13 bases. The CDR3 runs 19 residues. CDR1 PRHDT and CDR2 FYEKMQ come from the germline V gene (reference sequence). Unmatched junction bases numbered 10, after V lost 5 bases and J lost 0 bases. The CDR3: CASSDRTSGGLGSYNEQFF. CDR3 in DNA: TGTGCCAGCAGCGACCGGACTAGCGGGGGTCTGGGCTCCTACAATGAGCAGTTCTTC.

The chain joins TRBV11-2 to TRBJ2-1; 7 nucleotides line up with TRBD2. The V segment lost 5 bases and the J segment 3 bases; nucleotides outside the gene matches: 10. From germline, CDR1 is SGHAT and CDR2 FQNNGV. This CDR3 contains 16 residues. This CDR3 reads CASSGLREGFYNEQFF. The CDR3 bases are TGTGCCAGCAGCGGACTAAGGGAGGGTTTCTACAATGAGCAGTTCTTC.

This clone was seen just once. V gene TRBV7-2 combines with J gene TRBJ2-1, with D perhaps TRBD2 (7 bases). This CDR3 spans 15 amino acids. V was clipped by 2 bases and J by 5 bases, with 13 bases between them. Per germline, CDR1 SGHTA and CDR2 FQGNSA. As DNA, the CDR3 is TGTGCCAGCAGCTTATACTGGCGGGGGCACAATGAGCAGTTCTTC. Encoded protein: CASSLYWRGHNEQFF.

The chain couples TRBV6-2 or TRBV6-3 to TRBJ2-2; 7 bases align to TRBD1. The ends lost 2 bases at V and 5 bases at J; junction bases unmatched: 8. Germline V gene lookup returns CDR1 MNHEY and CDR2 SVGEGT. This CDR3 contains 16 residues. CDR3: CASSYPTGLVTGELFF. CDR3 nucleotides: TGTGCCAGCAGTTACCCGACAGGGCTCGTAACCGGGGAGCTGTTTTTT.

The gene calls are TRBV9 and TRBJ2-3, with 8 nucleotides matching TRBD2. CDR3 length equals 17 residues. The V segment lost 0 bases and the J segment 6 bases; nucleotides outside the gene matches: 12. Germline CDR1 is SGDLS and CDR2 is YYNGEE. The CDR3 spells CASSVGGSAGAQDTQYF. In DNA form, the CDR3 reads TGTGCCAGCAGCGTAGGCGGTTCAGCGGGGGCCCAGGATACGCAGTATTTT. Full variable domain (missing parts from reference TRBV9 and TRBJ2-3): DSGVTQTPKHLITATGQRVTLRCSPRSGDLSVYWYQQSLDQGLQFLIQYYNGEERAKGNILERFSAQQFPDLHSELNLSSLELGDSALYFCASSVGGSAGAQDTQYFGPGTRLTVL.

The chain recombines TRBV28 with TRBJ1-6, with 8 bases identical to TRBD1. The germline V gene encodes CDR1 MDHEN and CDR2 SYDVKM. V was clipped by 7 bases and J by 9 bases; unmatched bases: 8. The CDR3 extends over 14 amino acids. The CDR3 DNA sequence: TGTGCCAGCAATCGACAGGGGAGTGGTTCACCCCTCCACTTT. Translated: CASNRQGSGSPLHF. Full variable domain (rest looked up from reference TRBV28 and TRBJ1-6): DVKVTQSSRYLVKRTGEKVFLECVQDMDHENMFWYRQDPGLGLRLIYFSYDVKMKEKGDIPEGYSVSREKKERFSLILESASTNQTSMYLCASNRQGSGSPLHFGNGTRLTVT.

J is TRBJ1-2 and V is TRBV7-2; 9 nucleotides match TRBD1. The germline CDR1 and CDR2 sequences are SGHTA and FQGNSA. V was clipped by 5 bases and J by 7 bases; unmatched bases: 11. This CDR3 is built from 15 residues. In DNA, the CDR3 is TGTGCCAGCAGCCCAACCCCTCGGACAGGGGTTGGCTACACCTTC. This translates into CASSPTPRTGVGYTF. Using reference TRBV7-2 and TRBJ1-2 for the parts outside the CDR3, the full variable domain is GAGVSQSPSNKVTEKGKDVELRCDPISGHTALYWYRQSLGQGLEFLIYFQGNSAPDKSGLPSDRFSAERTGGSVSTLTIQRTQQEDSAVYLCASSPTPRTGVGYTFGSGTRLTVV.

This rearrangement joins TRBV6-5 to TRBJ2-5, with TRBD2 matching 9 bases. V lost 0 bases to trimming and J lost 13 bases; unmatched junction nucleotides: 9. CDR1 and CDR2 (germline): MNHEY, SVGAGI. This CDR3 is 14 amino acids long. The CDR3 DNA reads TGTGCCAGCAGTTACTCGAAGCGGGGGGAGATTCGGTACTTC. Amino acids: CASSYSKRGEIRYF.

The chain employs TRBV19 and TRBJ1-2; TRBD1 might be the D (6 bases). V was clipped by 10 bases and J by 3 bases, with 18 bases between them. The CDR3 has 14 residues. Germline CDR1 LNHDA, CDR2 SQIVND (reference sequence). CDR3 coding DNA: TGTGCCACTTCGGACAGCTACATTGACTATGGCTACACCTTC. It is translated as CATSDSYIDYGYTF.

This clone was seen once. The V call is TRBV28, the J call TRBJ1-1; D is undetermined. From germline, CDR1 is MDHEN and CDR2 SYDVKM. Trimming left V 7 bases short and J 4 bases short, with 16 bases between. The length of the CDR3 is 14 residues. The CDR3 DNA is TGTGCCAGCAAGGCCCCGGGAGGGTTCACTGAAGCTTTCTTT. It is translated as CASKAPGGFTEAFF.

This clone was picked up a small number of times. The rearrangement uses TRBV5-4 and TRBJ2-5, with a weak D call TRBD2 (6 bases). V lost 3 bases, J lost 4 bases, and 19 bases lay in between. Germline loops: CDR1 SGHNT, CDR2 YYREEE (reference sequence). The CDR3 is 16 amino acids. The CDR3 nucleotides are TGTGCCAGCAGCTCGGCCCCCGGTAAGGGAGGAGAGACCCAGTACTTC. It specifies CASSSAPGKGGETQYF.

The chain uses TRBV19 and TRBJ2-7, with D tentatively TRBD1 (6 bases). This CDR3 comprises 15 residues. Trimming pared 4 bases from V and 4 bases from J, leaving 17 bases between. CDR1 and CDR2 from the germline V gene are LNHDA and SQIVND (reference sequence). CDR3 DNA: TGTGCCAGTAGTACCTATTCCAGGGGAGCATACGAGCAGTACTTC. Protein sequence: CASSTYSRGAYEQYF.

J is TRBJ2-6 and V is TRBV4-3; 8 nucleotides agree with TRBD1. The CDR3 extends over 16 amino acids. The trim removed 1 base at V and 4 bases at J, leaving 3 bases unmatched. Germline CDR1 and CDR2: LGHNA and YSLEER. CDR3 loop: CASSQGTGRGANVLTF. In nucleotides, the CDR3 is TGCGCCAGCAGCCAAGGGACAGGGCGCGGGGCCAACGTCCTGACTTTC.

CDR3 in DNA: TGTGCCAGCGGGACAGGGGGGGTCGCTGAAGCTTTCTTT. This encodes CASGTGGVAEAFF. This sequence joins TRBV2 and TRBJ1-1; TRBD1 aligns across 11 bases. The CDR3 runs 13 residues. V dropped 8 bases and J dropped 6; count of bases not matched to a gene: 5. Looked up from germline, CDR1 is SNHLY and CDR2 is FYNNEI.

The V call is TRBV6-2 or TRBV6-3, the J call TRBJ1-5; D gene ambiguous. Trimming cost V 5 bases and J 5 bases, with 13 bases left between them. CDR1 is MNHEY and CDR2 is SVGEGT in the germline V gene. The CDR3 runs 14 residues. CDR3 bases: TGTGCCAGCAGTAACACACGCGGGTATCAGCCCCAGCATTTT. Translation: CASSNTRGYQPQHF.

The chain couples TRBV6-2 or TRBV6-3 to TRBJ2-7; possibly TRBD2 for D (6 bases). CDR1 is MNHEY and CDR2 is SVGEGT in the germline V gene. This CDR3 is 16 amino acids long. The V end lost 2 bases, the J end lost 6 bases, and 20 bases lay between the germline ends. In DNA, the CDR3 is TGTGCCAGCAGTTACACGACTGGAGGGGCGGTGATCGAGCAGTACTTC. Translated: CASSYTTGGAVIEQYF.

The chain couples TRBV3-1 (or the pseudogene TRBV3-2) to TRBJ1-2, with unresolved D. The CDR3 loop spans 12 amino acids. V was cut by 4 bases and J by 4 bases, with 7 bases left in between. Germline V gene data show CDR1 as LGHDT and CDR2 as YNNKEL (reference sequence). Here the CDR3 DNA reads TGTGCCAGCAGCCCAGGCCCCTATGGCTACACCTTC. This codes for CASSPGPYGYTF.

The gene calls are TRBV4-3 and TRBJ2-7, with unresolved D. CDR1 LGHNA and CDR2 YSLEER come from the germline V gene. Trimming took off 0 bases at V and 0 bases at J, with 9 bases between the two ends. The CDR3 sequence is 15 residues long. The CDR3 bases are TGCGCCAGCAGCCAAGATTGGCTTGGCTCCTACGAGCAGTACTTC. This encodes CASSQDWLGSYEQYF.

V gene TRBV5-8 combines with J gene TRBJ2-3; 9 bases are shared with TRBD2. The germline V gene has CDR1 SGHTS and CDR2 YDEGEE. V was pared by 4 bases and J by 3 bases, with 9 bases of the junction left unmatched. The CDR3 loop spans 16 amino acids. The CDR3 DNA follows: TGTGCCAGCAGCCCCGGACTAGCGAGTTGGACAGATACGCAGTATTTT. Translating gives CASSPGLASWTDTQYF.

The chain employs TRBV6-5 and TRBJ2-3, with D tentatively TRBD1 (5 bases). V lost 1 base and J 6 bases, leaving 11 bases between the germline ends. The CDR3 spans 14 residues. The germline gives CDR1 MNHEY, CDR2 SVGAGI. The CDR3 DNA sequence: TGTGCCAGCAGTTACTACCCGACAGAGGATACGCAGTATTTT. Encoded protein: CASSYYPTEDTQYF.

This clone showed up just once. The chain has TRBV29-1 and TRBJ1-2, with 7 positions matching TRBD1. The junction had 6 bases not matched to a gene; V was cut back by 5 bases and J by 6 bases. The V gene's germline CDR1 is SQVTM and CDR2 ANQGSEA. The CDR3 is 12 residues long. CDR3 sequence (DNA): TGCAGCGTTCGGTTCCAGGGGGATGGCTACACCTTC. This gives the protein CSVRFQGDGYTF.

This clone showed up just a few times. The chain links TRBV19 to TRBJ1-6, with D perhaps matching TRBD1 (5 bases). The germline V gene encodes CDR1 LNHDA and CDR2 SQIVND (reference sequence). The CDR3 is 12 residues long. The V gene lost 5 bases and the J gene lost 7 bases, with 6 bases spanning the gap. The CDR3: CASSWGNSPLHF. DNA for the CDR3: TGTGCCAGTAGTTGGGGCAATTCACCCCTCCACTTT.

This clone was found once. The rearrangement links TRBV5-4 to TRBJ2-7; 9 positions agree with TRBD1. Germline V CDR1 and CDR2: SGHNT, YYREEE (reference sequence). The CDR3 has 14 residues. V lost 4 bases, J lost 3 bases, and 5 bases stayed unmatched. The CDR3 bases are TGTGCCAGCAGCCACCCGGACAGGGGCTACGAGCAGTACTTC. The encoded protein is CASSHPDRGYEQYF. The whole variable domain, remainder taken from reference TRBV5-4 and TRBJ2-7, is ETGVTQSPTHLIKTRGQQVTLRCSSQSGHNTVSWYQQALGQGPQFIFQYYREEENGRGNFPPRFSGLQFPNYSSELNVNALELDDSALYLCASSHPDRGYEQYFGPGTRLTVT.

The chain links TRBV11-1 to TRBJ1-5, with D perhaps TRBD1 (6 bases). V was clipped by 3 bases and J by 6 bases, with 9 bases between them. Germline CDR1 is SGHAT and CDR2 is FQDESV (reference sequence). The CDR3 extends over 13 amino acids. The CDR3 nucleotides are TGTGCCAGCAGCTTGGACAGAGCTCAGCCCCAGCATTTT. This sequence encodes CASSLDRAQPQHF.

This chain connects TRBV24-1 to TRBJ1-2; TRBD1 might be the D (5 bases). The CDR3 loop spans 13 amino acids. CDR1 and CDR2 (germline): KGHDR, SFDVKD. V was shortened by 10 bases and J by 2 bases, with 13 bases between the two germline ends. The CDR3 here is CATGSGENYGYTF. The CDR3 DNA reads as TGTGCCACAGGCTCGGGGGAAAACTATGGCTACACCTTC.

This clone appeared once. The chain joins TRBV5-5 to TRBJ2-7; D unresolved. This CDR3 region has 11 residues. V lost 4 bases and J lost 3, with 5 bases in between. Germline CDR1 and CDR2: SGHKS and YYEKEE (reference sequence). The CDR3 here is CASSPNYEQYF. CDR3 coding DNA: TGTGCCAGCAGCCCTAACTACGAGCAGTACTTC.

V usage is TRBV5-6 and J usage is TRBJ1-6; D is undetermined. CDR1 and CDR2 from the germline V gene are SGHDT and YYEEEE. This CDR3 is 15 amino acids long. V lost 0 bases and J 2 bases, leaving 6 bases between the germline ends. CDR3 loop: CASSLVAAYNSPLHF. The CDR3 nucleotides read TGTGCCAGCAGCTTGGTAGCCGCCTATAATTCACCCCTCCACTTT.

In this sample, this clone turned up once. The chain links TRBV7-6 to TRBJ2-1; 7 positions agree with TRBD1. J was trimmed by 2 bases and V by 1 base; bases with no gene match: 2. CDR1 is SGHVS and CDR2 is FNYEAQ in the germline V gene. This CDR3 comprises 15 residues. The CDR3, as DNA: TGTGCCAGCAGCTTAGAACAGGGGACCTACAATGAGCAGTTCTTC. It translates to CASSLEQGTYNEQFF. Supplemented by reference TRBV7-6 and TRBJ2-1, the full variable domain reads GAGVSQSPRYKVTKRGQDVALRCDPISGHVSLYWYRQALGQGPEFLTYFNYEAQQDKSGLPNDRFSAERPEGSISTLTIQRTEQRDSAMYRCASSLEQGTYNEQFFGPGTRLTVL.